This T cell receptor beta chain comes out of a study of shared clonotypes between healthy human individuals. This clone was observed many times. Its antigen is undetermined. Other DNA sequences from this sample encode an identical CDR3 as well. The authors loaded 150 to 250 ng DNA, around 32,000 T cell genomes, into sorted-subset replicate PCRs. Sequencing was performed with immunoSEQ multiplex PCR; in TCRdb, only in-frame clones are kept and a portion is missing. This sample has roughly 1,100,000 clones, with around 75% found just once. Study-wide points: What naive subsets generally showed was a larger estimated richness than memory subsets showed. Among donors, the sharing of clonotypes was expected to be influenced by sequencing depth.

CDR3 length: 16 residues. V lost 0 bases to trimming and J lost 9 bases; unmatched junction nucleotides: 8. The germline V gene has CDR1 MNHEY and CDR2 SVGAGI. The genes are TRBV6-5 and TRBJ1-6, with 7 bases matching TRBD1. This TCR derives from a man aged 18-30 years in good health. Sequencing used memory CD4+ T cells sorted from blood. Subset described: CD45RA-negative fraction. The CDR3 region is CASSYSRGREGSPLHF. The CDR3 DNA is TGTGCCAGCAGTTACTCGAGGGGGCGCGAGGGTTCACCCCTCCACTTT.